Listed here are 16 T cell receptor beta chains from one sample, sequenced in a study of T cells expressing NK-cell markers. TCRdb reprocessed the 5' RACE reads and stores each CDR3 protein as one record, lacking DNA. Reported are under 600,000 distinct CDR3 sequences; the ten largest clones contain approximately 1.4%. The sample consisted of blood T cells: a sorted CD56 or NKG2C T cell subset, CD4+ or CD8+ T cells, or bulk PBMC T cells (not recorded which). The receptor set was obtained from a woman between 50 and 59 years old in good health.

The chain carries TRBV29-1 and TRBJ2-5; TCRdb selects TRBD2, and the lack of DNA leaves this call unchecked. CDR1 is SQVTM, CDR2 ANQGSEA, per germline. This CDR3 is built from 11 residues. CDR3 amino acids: CSLLLGETQYF.

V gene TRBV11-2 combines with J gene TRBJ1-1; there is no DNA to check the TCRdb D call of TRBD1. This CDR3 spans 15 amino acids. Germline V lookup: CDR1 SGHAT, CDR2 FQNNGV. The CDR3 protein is CASSFGARGGTEAFF.

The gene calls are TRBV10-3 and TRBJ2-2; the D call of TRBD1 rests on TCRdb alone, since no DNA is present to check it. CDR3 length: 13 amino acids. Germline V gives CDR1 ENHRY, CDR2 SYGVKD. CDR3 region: CAITFGATGELFF.

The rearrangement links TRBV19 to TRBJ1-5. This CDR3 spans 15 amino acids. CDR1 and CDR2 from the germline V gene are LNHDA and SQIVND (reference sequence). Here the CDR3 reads CASSIIGDWSQPQHF. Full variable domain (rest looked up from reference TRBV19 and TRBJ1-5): DGGITQSPKYLFRKEGQNVTLSCEQNLNHDAMYWYRQDPGQGLRLIYYSQIVNDFQKGDIAEGYSVSREKKESFPLTVTSAQKNPTAFYLCASSIIGDWSQPQHFGDGTRLSIL.

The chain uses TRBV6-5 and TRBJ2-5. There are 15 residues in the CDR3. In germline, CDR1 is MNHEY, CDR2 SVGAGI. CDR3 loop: CASSYSAVYQETQYF.

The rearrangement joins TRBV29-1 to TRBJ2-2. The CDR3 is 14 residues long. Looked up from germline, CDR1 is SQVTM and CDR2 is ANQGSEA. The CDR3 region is CSVDMPESTGELFF.

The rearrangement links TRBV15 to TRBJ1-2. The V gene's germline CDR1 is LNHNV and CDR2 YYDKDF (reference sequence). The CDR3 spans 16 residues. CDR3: CATSGGTAELYYGYTF.

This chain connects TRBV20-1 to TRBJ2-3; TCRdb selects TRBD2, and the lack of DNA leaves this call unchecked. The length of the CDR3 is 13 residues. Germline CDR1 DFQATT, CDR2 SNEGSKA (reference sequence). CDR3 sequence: CSAKEGRTDTQYF.

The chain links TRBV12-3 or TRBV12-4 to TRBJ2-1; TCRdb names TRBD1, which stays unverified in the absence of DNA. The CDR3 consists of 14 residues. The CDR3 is CASSPTGGINEQFF.

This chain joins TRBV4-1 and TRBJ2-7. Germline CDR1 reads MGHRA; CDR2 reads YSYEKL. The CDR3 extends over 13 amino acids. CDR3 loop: CASSQSLYYEQYF.

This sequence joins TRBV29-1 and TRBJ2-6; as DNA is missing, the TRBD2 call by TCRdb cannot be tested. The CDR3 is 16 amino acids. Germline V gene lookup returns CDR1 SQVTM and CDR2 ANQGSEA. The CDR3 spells CSVEGGGAPGANVLTF.

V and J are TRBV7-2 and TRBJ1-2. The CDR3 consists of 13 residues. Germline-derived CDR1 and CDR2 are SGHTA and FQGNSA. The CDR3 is CASSPRETYGYTF.

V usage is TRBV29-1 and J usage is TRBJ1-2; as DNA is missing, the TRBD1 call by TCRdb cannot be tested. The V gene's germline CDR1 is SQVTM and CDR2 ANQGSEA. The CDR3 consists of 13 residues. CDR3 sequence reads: CSAGAGPYYGYTF.

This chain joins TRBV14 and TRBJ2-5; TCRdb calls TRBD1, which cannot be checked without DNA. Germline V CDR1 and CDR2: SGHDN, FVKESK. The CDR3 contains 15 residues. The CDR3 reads CASSQVGTIEETQYF.

The CDR3 spells CSVAPQETQYF. This chain connects TRBV29-1 to TRBJ2-5; the TCRdb call, TRBD1, lacks DNA for checking. CDR3 length: 11 amino acids. Germline CDR1 and CDR2: SQVTM and ANQGSEA.

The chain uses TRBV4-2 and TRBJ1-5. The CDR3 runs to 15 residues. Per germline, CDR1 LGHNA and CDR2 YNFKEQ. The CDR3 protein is CASSQDPGRDQPQHF.